These T cell receptor beta chains were read from a single sample in a study of shared clonotypes between healthy human individuals. Assay used: immunoSEQ multiplex PCR; TCRdb lists only in-frame clones, some missing. The data contain hundreds of thousands of clones, 92% of them singletons. The sample consisted of naive CD8+ T cells sorted from blood. The receptors derive from a man younger than 45 in good health. Each CDR3 is given without its conserved first and last residue. Clone size is stated in some rows and not others, as once, few, many or a class when expanded.

>TRBJ2-5|TRBV7-2|.
ASSLGLAGAGETQY
>TRBJ2-3|TRBV28|.
ASSFDTSGRDTQY
>TRBJ2-7|TRBV7-8|.
ASSLLDRVDIEQY
>TRBJ1-1|TRBV27|.
ASTATQGARGTEAF
>TRBJ2-7|TRBV6-1|.
ASSETRKTSTYEQY
>TRBJ2-7|TRBV4-1|.
ASSPTTGLESYEQY
>TRBJ2-5|TRBV7-9|.
ASSPEGAQETQY
>TRBJ2-1|TRBV5-6|.
ASSPGGAEQF
>TRBJ2-5|TRBV6-5|once
ASSLLAGDILETQY
>TRBJ2-7|TRBV25-1|.
ATTLQGGNRYEQY
>TRBJ2-1|TRBV27|once
ASSLWLAGSSYNEQF
>TRBJ2-3|TRBV5-4|.
ASSHGTVGTDTQY
>TRBJ2-6|TRBV5-4|.
ASSLGDRGLGANVLT
>TRBJ2-1|TRBV5-6|.
ASSLGSRDRGV
>TRBJ1-5|TRBV7-9|.
ASSPWDSSYSNQPQH
>TRBJ1-5|TRBV2|.
ASRAYNQPQH
>TRBJ2-5|TRBV27|.
ASSLGAAQETQY
>TRBJ1-1|TRBV4-3|.
ASSQDNDRGTEAF
>TRBJ2-5|TRBV29-1|.
SVEGRRETQY
>TRBJ1-5|TRBV27|.
ASSLYWNQPQH
>TRBJ2-1|TRBV28|.
ASSFPGGGEQF
>TRBJ1-5|TRBV7-9|few
ASSLGWAGDQPQH
>TRBJ2-1|TRBV6-1|.
ASSGWREGYNEQF
>TRBJ1-2|TRBV25-1|.
ASSEDRAGYGYT
>TRBJ2-7|TRBV28|.
ASSPPRQYEQY
>TRBJ2-1|TRBV5-1|.
ASSLGYEQF
>TRBJ2-1|TRBV9|.
ASSGRTGTSGRERNNEQF
>TRBJ2-2|TRBV7-6|.
ASSFRDTGELF
>TRBJ1-2|TRBV13|.
ASRHRVTGGVYGYT
>TRBJ2-1|TRBV5-1|.
ASSLAIDEQF
>TRBJ2-7|TRBV28|.
ASSSQTALAGPSYEQY
>TRBJ2-5|TRBV7-6|.
ASSTRNHLDPRSETQY
>TRBJ2-7|TRBV28|.
ASRDRSLYYEQY
>TRBJ2-1|TRBV6-6|once
ASSFRVGSDEQF
>TRBJ1-1|TRBV7-8|.
ASSLYIVGQGTTEAF
>TRBJ1-1|TRBV7-9|.
ASSLSQGVGTEAF
>TRBJ2-1|TRBV6-5|.
ASIGSSYNEQF
>TRBJ1-4|TRBV5-1|.
ASSFVPGDRTGEKLF
>TRBJ2-1|TRBV28|once
ASRTMGEAGGPYNEQF
>TRBJ2-2|TRBV7-9|.
ASSLVSSGNTGELF
>TRBJ2-1|TRBV29-1|.
SVERTGSLF